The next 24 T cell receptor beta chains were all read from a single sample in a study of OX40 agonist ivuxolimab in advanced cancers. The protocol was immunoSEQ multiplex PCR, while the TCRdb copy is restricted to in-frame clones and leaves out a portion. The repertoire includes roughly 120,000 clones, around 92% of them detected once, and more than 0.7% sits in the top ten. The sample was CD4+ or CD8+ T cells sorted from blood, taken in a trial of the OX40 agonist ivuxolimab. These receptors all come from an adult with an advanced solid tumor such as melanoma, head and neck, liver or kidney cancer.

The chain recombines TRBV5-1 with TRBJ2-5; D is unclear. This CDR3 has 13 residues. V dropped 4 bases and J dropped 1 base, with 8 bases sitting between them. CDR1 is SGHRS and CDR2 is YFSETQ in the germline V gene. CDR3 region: CASSPDTQETQYF. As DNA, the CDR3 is TGCGCCAGCAGCCCGGATACCCAAGAGACCCAGTACTTC.

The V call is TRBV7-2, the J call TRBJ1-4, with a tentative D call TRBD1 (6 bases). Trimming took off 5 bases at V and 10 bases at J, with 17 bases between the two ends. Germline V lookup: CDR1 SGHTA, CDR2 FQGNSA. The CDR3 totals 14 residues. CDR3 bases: TGTGCCAGCAGCCCAGGCGGGACAAGGCGAAAACTGTTTTTT. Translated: CASSPGGTRRKLFF.

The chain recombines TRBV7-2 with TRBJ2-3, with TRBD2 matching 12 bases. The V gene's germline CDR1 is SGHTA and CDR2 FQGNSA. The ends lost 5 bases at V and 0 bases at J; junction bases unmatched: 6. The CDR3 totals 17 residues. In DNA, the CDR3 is TGTGCCAGCAGCCTGGGGACTAGCGGGCTGAGCACAGATACGCAGTATTTT. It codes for CASSLGTSGLSTDTQYF.

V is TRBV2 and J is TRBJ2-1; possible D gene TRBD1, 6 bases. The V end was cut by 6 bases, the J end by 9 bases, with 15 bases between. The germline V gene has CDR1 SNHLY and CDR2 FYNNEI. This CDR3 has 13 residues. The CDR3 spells CASRITGLVEQFF. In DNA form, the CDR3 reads TGTGCCAGCAGGATAACAGGGCTGGTTGAGCAGTTCTTC.

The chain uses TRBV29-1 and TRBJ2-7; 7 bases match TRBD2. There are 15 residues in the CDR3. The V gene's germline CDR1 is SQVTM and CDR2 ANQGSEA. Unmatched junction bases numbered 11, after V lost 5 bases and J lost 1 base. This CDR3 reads CSVKLAVIRSYEQYF. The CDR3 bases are TGCAGCGTTAAGCTAGCGGTAATCAGATCCTACGAGCAGTACTTC.

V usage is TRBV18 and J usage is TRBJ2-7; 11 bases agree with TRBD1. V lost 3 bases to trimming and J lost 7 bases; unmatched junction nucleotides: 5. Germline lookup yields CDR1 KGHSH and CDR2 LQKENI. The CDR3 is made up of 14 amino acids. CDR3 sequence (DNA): TGTGCCAGCTCACCGACGGACAGGGGGCGAGAGCAGTACTTC. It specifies CASSPTDRGREQYF.

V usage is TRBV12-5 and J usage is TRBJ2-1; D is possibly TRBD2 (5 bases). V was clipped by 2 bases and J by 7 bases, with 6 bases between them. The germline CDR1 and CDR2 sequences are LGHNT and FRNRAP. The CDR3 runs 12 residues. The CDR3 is CASGLRGNEQFF. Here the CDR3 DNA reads TGTGCTAGTGGTTTGAGAGGGAATGAGCAGTTCTTC.

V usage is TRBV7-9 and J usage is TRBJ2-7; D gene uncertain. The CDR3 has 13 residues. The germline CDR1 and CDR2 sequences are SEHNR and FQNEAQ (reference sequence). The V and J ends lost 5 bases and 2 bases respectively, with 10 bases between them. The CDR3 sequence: CASSPGPTYEQYF. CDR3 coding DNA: TGTGCCAGCAGCCCGGGTCCCACCTACGAGCAGTACTTC.

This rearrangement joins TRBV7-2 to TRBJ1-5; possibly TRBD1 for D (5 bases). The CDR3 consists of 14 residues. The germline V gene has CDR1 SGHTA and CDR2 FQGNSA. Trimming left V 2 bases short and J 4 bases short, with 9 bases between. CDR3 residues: CASSLQGLNQPQHF. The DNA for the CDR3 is TGTGCCAGCAGCTTACAGGGCCTGAATCAGCCCCAGCATTTT.

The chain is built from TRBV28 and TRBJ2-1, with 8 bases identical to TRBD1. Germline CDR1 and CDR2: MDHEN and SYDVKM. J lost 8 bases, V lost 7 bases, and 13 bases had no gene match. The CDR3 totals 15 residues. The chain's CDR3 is CASISGGAILDEQFF. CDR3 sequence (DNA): TGTGCCAGCATTTCAGGGGGCGCAATTTTGGATGAGCAGTTCTTC.

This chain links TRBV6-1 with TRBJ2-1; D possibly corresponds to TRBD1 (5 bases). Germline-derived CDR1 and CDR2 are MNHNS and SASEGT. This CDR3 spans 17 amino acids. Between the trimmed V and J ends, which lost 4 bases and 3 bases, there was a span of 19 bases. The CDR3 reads CASSVLPPRVGYNEQFF. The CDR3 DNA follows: TGTGCCAGCAGTGTTCTCCCCCCCAGGGTAGGCTACAATGAGCAGTTCTTC.

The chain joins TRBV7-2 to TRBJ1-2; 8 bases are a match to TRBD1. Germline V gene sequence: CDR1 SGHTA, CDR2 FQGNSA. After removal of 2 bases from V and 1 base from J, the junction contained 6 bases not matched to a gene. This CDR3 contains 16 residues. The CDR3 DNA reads TGTGCCAGCAGCTTAATGGGACAGGCGGTTAACTATGGCTACACCTTC. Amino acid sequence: CASSLMGQAVNYGYTF.

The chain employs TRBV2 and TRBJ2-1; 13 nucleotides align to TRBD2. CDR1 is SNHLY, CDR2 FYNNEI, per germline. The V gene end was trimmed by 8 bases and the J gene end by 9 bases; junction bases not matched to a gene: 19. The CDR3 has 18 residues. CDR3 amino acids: CASGAPMGTSGRGGEQFF. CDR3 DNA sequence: TGTGCCAGCGGGGCCCCCATGGGAACTAGCGGGAGGGGCGGTGAGCAGTTCTTC. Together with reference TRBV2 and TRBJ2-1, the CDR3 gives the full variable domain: EPEVTQTPSHQVTQMGQEVILRCVPISNHLYFYWYRQILGQKVEFLVSFYNNEISEKSEIFDDQFSVERPDGSNFTLKIRSTKLEDSAMYFCASGAPMGTSGRGGEQFFGPGTRLTVL.

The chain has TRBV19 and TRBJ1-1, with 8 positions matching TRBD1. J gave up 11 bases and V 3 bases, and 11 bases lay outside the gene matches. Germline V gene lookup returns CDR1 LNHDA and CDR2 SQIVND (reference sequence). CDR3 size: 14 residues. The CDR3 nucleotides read TGTGCCAGTAGTATCCTCCTGCAGGGGGCTTCGGCTTTCTTT. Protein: CASSILLQGASAFF.

This chain's CDR3 is CASSGYGSPSYEQYF. As DNA, the CDR3 is TGTGCCAGCAGTGGCTACGGGAGCCCCTCCTACGAGCAGTACTTC. The rearrangement uses TRBV6-1 and TRBJ2-7; a possible D gene is TRBD2 (6 bases). CDR1 and CDR2 (germline): MNHNS, SASEGT. V lost 4 bases to trimming and J lost 0 bases, with 13 bases between them. CDR3 length: 15 residues.

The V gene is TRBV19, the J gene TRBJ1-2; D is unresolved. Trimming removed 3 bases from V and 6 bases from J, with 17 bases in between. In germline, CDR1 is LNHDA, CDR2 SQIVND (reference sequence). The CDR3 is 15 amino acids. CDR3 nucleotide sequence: TGTGCCAGTAGTATCAATCGGGGTCGGGTTGATGGCTACACCTTC. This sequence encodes CASSINRGRVDGYTF.

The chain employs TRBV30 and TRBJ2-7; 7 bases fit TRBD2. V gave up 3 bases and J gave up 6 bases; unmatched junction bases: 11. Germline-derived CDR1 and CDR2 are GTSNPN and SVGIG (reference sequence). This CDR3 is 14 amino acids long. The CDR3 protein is CAWRPWGGSGEQYF. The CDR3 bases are TGTGCCTGGAGGCCCTGGGGGGGGTCTGGCGAGCAGTACTTC.

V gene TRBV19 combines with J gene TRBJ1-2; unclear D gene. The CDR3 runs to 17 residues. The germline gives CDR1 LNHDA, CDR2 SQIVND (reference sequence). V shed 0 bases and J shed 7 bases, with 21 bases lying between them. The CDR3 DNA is TGTGCCAGTAGTATAGACGCATTCACCAACCTCAAGGCTGGCTACACCTTC. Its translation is CASSIDAFTNLKAGYTF. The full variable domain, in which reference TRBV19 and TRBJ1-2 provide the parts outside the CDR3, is DGGITQSPKYLFRKEGQNVTLSCEQNLNHDAMYWYRQDPGQGLRLIYYSQIVNDFQKGDIAEGYSVSREKKESFPLTVTSAQKNPTAFYLCASSIDAFTNLKAGYTFGSGTRLTVV.

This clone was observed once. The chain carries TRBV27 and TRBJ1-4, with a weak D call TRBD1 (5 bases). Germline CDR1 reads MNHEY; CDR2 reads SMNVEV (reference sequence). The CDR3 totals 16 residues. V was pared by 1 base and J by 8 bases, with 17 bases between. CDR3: CASSLFQGMPPEKLFF. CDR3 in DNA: TGTGCCAGCAGTTTATTCCAGGGCATGCCTCCGGAAAAACTGTTTTTT.

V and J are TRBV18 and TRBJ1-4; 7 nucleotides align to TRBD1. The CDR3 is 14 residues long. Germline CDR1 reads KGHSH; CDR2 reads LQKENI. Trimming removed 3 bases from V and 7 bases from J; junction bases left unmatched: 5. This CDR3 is CASSPTGRGEKLFF. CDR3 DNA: TGTGCCAGCTCACCGACAGGGAGGGGTGAAAAACTGTTTTTT.

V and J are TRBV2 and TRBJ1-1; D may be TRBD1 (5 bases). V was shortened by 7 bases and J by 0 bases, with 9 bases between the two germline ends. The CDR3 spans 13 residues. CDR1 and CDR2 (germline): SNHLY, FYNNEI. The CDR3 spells CASNQGLNTEAFF. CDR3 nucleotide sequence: TGTGCCAGCAACCAGGGACTGAACACTGAAGCTTTCTTT.

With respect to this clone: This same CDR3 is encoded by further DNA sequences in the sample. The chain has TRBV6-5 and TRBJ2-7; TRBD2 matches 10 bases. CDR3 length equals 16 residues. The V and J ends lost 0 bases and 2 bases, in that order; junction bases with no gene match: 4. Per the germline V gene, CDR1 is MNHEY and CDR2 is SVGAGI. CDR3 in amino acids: CASSYSRLAGAYEQYF. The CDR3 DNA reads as TGTGCCAGCAGTTACTCGAGGCTAGCGGGGGCCTACGAGCAGTACTTC.

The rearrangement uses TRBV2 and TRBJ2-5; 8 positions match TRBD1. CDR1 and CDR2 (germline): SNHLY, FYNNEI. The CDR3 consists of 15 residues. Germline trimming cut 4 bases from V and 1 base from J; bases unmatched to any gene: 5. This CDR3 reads CASSATGDPQETQYF. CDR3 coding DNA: TGTGCCAGCAGTGCGACAGGGGATCCCCAAGAGACCCAGTACTTC.

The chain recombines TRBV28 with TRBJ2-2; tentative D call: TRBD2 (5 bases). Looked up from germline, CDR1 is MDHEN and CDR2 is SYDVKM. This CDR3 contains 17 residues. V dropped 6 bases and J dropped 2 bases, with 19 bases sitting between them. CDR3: CASSLRQRLLNTGELFF. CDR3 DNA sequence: TGTGCCAGCAGCCTGAGGCAGCGGCTCTTAAACACCGGGGAGCTGTTTTTT.